This T cell receptor beta chain was sequenced during a study of blood T cells in healthy people across ages. For the study at large: Template switching recovered approximately one barcoded beta molecule for every two T cells.

A second PCR, run for roughly 7 to 11 cycles, used a sample-barcoded 5' primer plus a J-beta primer mix. TCRdb re-called the 5' RACE reads through MiXCR, storing one row per CDR3 protein. The table includes approximately 760,000 distinct CDR3 sequences, roughly 25% detected once. Each donor's blood draw was approximately 10 milliliters of peripheral blood. Trimming shortened V by 2 bases and J by 5 bases, and 9 bases separated the two germline ends. Germline CDR1 is LNHNV and CDR2 is YYDKDF (reference sequence). There are 13 residues in the CDR3. This sample was shared with a second study, whose subject was T cells of mothers and their children. That work adds: Random nucleotides (2-4) and sample barcodes were added by the M1S primer used in the second PCR.

This TCR derives from a boy younger than 18 in good health. The rearrangement uses TRBV15 and TRBJ2-5; no firm D call. The sequenced sample was blood. The CDR3 bases are TGTGCCACCAGCAGAATCGGCATGGAGACCCAGTACTTC. It yields the protein CATSRIGMETQYF.